This entry lists 25 T cell receptor beta chains sequenced from one sample in a study of cytomegalovirus exposure and HLA in healthy donors. 13 Jbeta primers and 60 Vbeta primers were used for the PCR. Clones were read by immunoSEQ multiplex PCR, and TCRdb kept only the in-frame ones, dropping some. The data contain around 120,000 clones, roughly 9% of them singletons. Sequences were obtained from PBMCs. These receptors all stem from a man aged 30 to 39 in good health and CMV-seronegative.

The chain couples TRBV29-1 to TRBJ2-5, with 8 bases that match TRBD1. Gene TRBJ2-7 matches the end of the DNA better, so the J call may be wrong. The CDR3 has 14 amino acids. Germline CDR1 reads SQVTM; CDR2 reads ANQGSEA. CDR3 protein: CSVESITGGYEQYF. Here the CDR3 DNA reads TGCAGCGTTGAAAGCATCACAGGGGGCTACGAGCAGTACTTC.

The chain combines TRBV30 with TRBJ1-5; D is perhaps TRBD1 (6 bases). CDR1 GTSNPN and CDR2 SVGIG come from the germline V gene (reference sequence). Trimming removed 8 bases at V and 7 bases at J, with 15 bases between. This CDR3 is built from 12 residues. This chain's CDR3 is CAGGRGGQPQHF. The CDR3 nucleotides are TGTGCCGGAGGCAGGGGTGGGCAGCCCCAGCATTTT.

The CDR3 sequence: CASSPSGRGNEQFF. The CDR3 bases are TGCGCCAGCTCCCCTAGCGGGAGAGGGAATGAGCAGTTCTTC. The gene calls are TRBV5-1 and TRBJ2-1; 10 positions agree with TRBD2. This CDR3 has 14 amino acids. In germline, CDR1 is SGHRS, CDR2 YFSETQ. V shed 7 bases and J 7 bases; nucleotides not matched to a gene: 8.

The rearrangement links TRBV5-4 to TRBJ2-3; 12 bases line up with TRBD1. The CDR3 spans 16 residues. Germline-derived CDR1 and CDR2 are SGHNT and YYREEE (reference sequence). Losses at the gene ends were 4 bases for V and 3 bases for J; bases not matched to a gene: 6. The CDR3 region is CASSPGTGGATDTQYF. DNA for the CDR3: TGTGCCAGCAGCCCGGGGACAGGGGGCGCGACAGATACGCAGTATTTT.

This clone was detected a few times. The chain recombines TRBV2 with TRBJ2-3; TRBD1 agrees at 8 bases. V was clipped by 7 bases and J by 5 bases; unmatched bases: 2. Germline loops: CDR1 SNHLY, CDR2 FYNNEI. This CDR3 has 12 amino acids. CDR3 loop: CASTGGGDTQYF. Written as DNA, the CDR3 is TGTGCCAGCACAGGGGGCGGAGATACGCAGTATTTT.

There are a few counts of this clone. The chain recombines TRBV2 with TRBJ2-1; D not resolved. Trimming cost V 6 bases and J 7 bases, with 7 bases left between them. CDR1 and CDR2 from the germline V gene are SNHLY and FYNNEI. The CDR3 is 11 amino acids. CDR3 bases: TGTGCCAGCAGACTCTTGAATGAGCAGTTCTTC. This sequence encodes CASRLLNEQFF.

The sample holds a few counts of this clone. The gene calls are TRBV6-5 and TRBJ2-1; possible D gene TRBD1, 6 bases. Trimming removed 6 bases at V and 7 bases at J, with 10 bases between. This CDR3 spans 12 amino acids. CDR1 is MNHEY, CDR2 SVGAGI, per germline. The CDR3 reads CASRQGTNEQFF. For the CDR3, the DNA is TGTGCCAGCAGACAGGGAACTAATGAGCAGTTCTTC.

The V call is TRBV27, the J call TRBJ1-2, with a weak D call TRBD1 (5 bases). In germline, CDR1 is MNHEY, CDR2 SMNVEV (reference sequence). V was shortened by 0 bases and J by 4 bases, with 12 bases between the two germline ends. CDR3 length equals 15 residues. CDR3 bases: TGTGCCAGCAGTTTATCGAAGGGGTGGGGCTATGGCTACACCTTC. Translation gives CASSLSKGWGYGYTF.

The chain is built from TRBV6-4 and TRBJ2-3; TRBD1 agrees at 8 bases. Germline CDR1 MRHNA, CDR2 SNTAGT. J gave up 4 bases and V 6 bases, and 6 bases lay outside the gene matches. There are 14 residues in the CDR3. CDR3 DNA sequence: TGTGCCAGCAGCCCTACACAGGGGGCAGATACGCAGTATTTT. Translation: CASSPTQGADTQYF.

This clone turned up a few times. This sequence joins TRBV7-9 and TRBJ2-2, with TRBD2 matching 9 bases. CDR3 length: 15 amino acids. V gave up 5 bases and J gave up 3 bases; unmatched junction bases: 4. Germline CDR1 SEHNR, CDR2 FQNEAQ (reference sequence). The CDR3 reads CASSPSGADTGELFF. CDR3 nucleotide sequence: TGTGCCAGCAGCCCTAGCGGGGCTGACACCGGGGAGCTGTTTTTT.

This CDR3 reads CASSQGEVKGLNQPQHF. DNA of the CDR3: TGCGCCAGCAGCCAAGGGGAAGTTAAGGGGCTCAACCAGCCCCAGCATTTT. The chain carries TRBV4-1 and TRBJ1-5, with D perhaps matching TRBD1 (5 bases). The V end was cut by 1 base, the J end by 7 bases, with 20 bases between. The V gene's germline CDR1 is MGHRA and CDR2 YSYEKL. CDR3 size: 17 residues.

The gene calls are TRBV7-9 and TRBJ2-7; D is possibly TRBD1 (6 bases). CDR1 is SEHNR and CDR2 is FQNEAQ in the germline V gene (reference sequence). Deletions cut 5 bases from V and 2 bases from J, with 13 bases between. The CDR3 runs to 14 residues. CDR3 sequence reads: CASSPQGSAYEQYF. In DNA form, the CDR3 reads TGTGCCAGCAGCCCACAGGGTTCTGCCTACGAGCAGTACTTC.

This clone was detected a few times. The chain couples TRBV5-6 to TRBJ1-1; tentatively, D is TRBD1 (5 bases). The CDR3 spans 13 residues. CDR1 SGHDT and CDR2 YYEEEE come from the germline V gene. V was shortened by 2 bases and J by 6 bases, with 11 bases between the two germline ends. CDR3 protein: CASSFTGNAEAFF. CDR3 bases: TGTGCCAGCAGCTTTACAGGAAACGCTGAAGCTTTCTTT.

The rearrangement joins TRBV27 to TRBJ2-7; tentative D call: TRBD1 (5 bases). This CDR3 comprises 15 residues. CDR1 and CDR2 (germline): MNHEY, SMNVEV (reference sequence). V gave up 7 bases and J gave up 1 base, with 17 bases separating them. Here the CDR3 reads CASKTRRGRSYEQYF. For the CDR3, the DNA is TGTGCCAGCAAGACTCGTAGGGGAAGATCCTACGAGCAGTACTTC.

The chain uses TRBV18 and TRBJ1-3, with D perhaps TRBD1 (6 bases). Germline assignment: CDR1 KGHSH and CDR2 LQKENI. The ends were cut back, 8 bases at V and 4 bases at J, with 12 bases in the middle. The CDR3 contains 13 residues. CDR3 amino acids: CASTRDNGNTIYF. For the CDR3, the DNA is TGTGCCAGCACCCGGGACAACGGAAACACCATATATTTT.

The J gene is TRBJ2-7, the V gene TRBV9, with 7 bases that match TRBD1. This CDR3 contains 12 residues. V was clipped by 7 bases and J by 3 bases; unmatched bases: 4. The V gene's germline CDR1 is SGDLS and CDR2 YYNGEE. CDR3 amino acids: CASQGVGYEQYF. Written as DNA, the CDR3 is TGTGCCAGCCAGGGGGTAGGCTACGAGCAGTACTTC.

This clone has just one count. The chain links TRBV18 to TRBJ2-4; a weak D match, TRBD2 (6 bases). Trimming shortened V by 3 bases and J by 6 bases, and 18 bases separated the two germline ends. This CDR3 is 16 amino acids long. From germline, CDR1 is KGHSH and CDR2 LQKENI. CDR3: CASSPPDGGWGNIQYF. The CDR3 DNA follows: TGTGCCAGCTCACCGCCCGACGGGGGTTGGGGAAACATTCAGTACTTC.

This clone turned up a few times. The chain uses TRBV7-9 and TRBJ1-6; 9 bases align to TRBD1. From germline, CDR1 is SEHNR and CDR2 FQNEAQ (reference sequence). The CDR3 extends over 17 amino acids. J lost 5 bases, V lost 5 bases, and 10 bases had no gene match. The CDR3 nucleotides read TGTGCCAGCAGCCTACCTCCGGGACAGGGAAATAATTCACCCCTCCACTTT. Amino acid sequence: CASSLPPGQGNNSPLHF.

This clone was seen more than once but under ten times. This sequence joins TRBV29-1 and TRBJ2-7, with 7 bases identical to TRBD1. CDR1 and CDR2 (germline): SQVTM, ANQGSEA. The CDR3 runs 12 residues. V was clipped by 6 bases and J by 3 bases; unmatched bases: 5. The CDR3 region is CSVEDRHYEQYF. In nucleotides, the CDR3 is TGCAGCGTAGAGGACAGGCACTACGAGCAGTACTTC.

This chain joins TRBV4-3 and TRBJ1-5; maybe TRBD1 (6 bases). The germline gives CDR1 LGHNA, CDR2 YSLEER. The CDR3 is made up of 18 amino acids. The V end lost 0 bases, the J end lost 4 bases, and 19 bases lay between the germline ends. CDR3 bases: TGCGCCAGCAGCCAAGATTGGCAGGGGAAAGGAGGAAATCAGCCCCAGCATTTT. Its protein product is CASSQDWQGKGGNQPQHF.

The chain recombines TRBV28 with TRBJ2-3, with D unclear. The CDR3 runs to 18 residues. The germline V gene encodes CDR1 MDHEN and CDR2 SYDVKM. Trimming cost V 5 bases and J 2 bases, with 23 bases left between them. The CDR3 DNA reads as TGTGCCAGCAGTGCCCCTACTGGCGGTCAACTCATCACAGATACGCAGTATTTT. The encoded protein is CASSAPTGGQLITDTQYF. Together with reference TRBV28 and TRBJ2-3, the CDR3 gives the full variable domain: DVKVTQSSRYLVKRTGEKVFLECVQDMDHENMFWYRQDPGLGLRLIYFSYDVKMKEKGDIPEGYSVSREKKERFSLILESASTNQTSMYLCASSAPTGGQLITDTQYFGPGTRLTVL.

This clone was seen a handful of times. The chain has TRBV28 and TRBJ2-1, with 8 bases fitting TRBD2. The CDR3 contains 15 residues. Germline lookup yields CDR1 MDHEN and CDR2 SYDVKM. V lost 6 bases, J lost 4 bases, and 8 bases stayed unmatched. CDR3 DNA sequence: TGTGCCAGCAGCCCCGGGGGGGAGGCGTACAATGAGCAGTTCTTC. It specifies CASSPGGEAYNEQFF.

J is TRBJ2-7 and V is TRBV28; 9 bases align to TRBD1. Germline V gives CDR1 MDHEN, CDR2 SYDVKM. The CDR3 length is 15 residues. V lost 6 bases to trimming and J lost 4 bases; unmatched junction nucleotides: 10. CDR3 sequence: CASSLQGAARYEQYF. DNA for the CDR3: TGTGCCAGCAGCCTACAGGGGGCGGCAAGATACGAGCAGTACTTC.

The gene calls are TRBV5-1 and TRBJ2-1, with TRBD2 matching 13 bases. V lost 4 bases and J lost 9; bases outside the gene matches: 7. This CDR3 is 15 amino acids long. Germline loops: CDR1 SGHRS, CDR2 YFSETQ. The CDR3 DNA reads TGCGCCAGCAGCCCGGGACTAGCGGGAAAAGGTGAGCAGTTCTTC. Encoded protein: CASSPGLAGKGEQFF.

This clone was seen a handful of times. The chain couples TRBV29-1 to TRBJ2-7, with 8 bases that match TRBD2. Germline V CDR1 and CDR2: SQVTM, ANQGSEA. The CDR3 is made up of 12 amino acids. Germline trimming cut 4 bases from V and 3 bases from J; bases unmatched to any gene: 2. The CDR3 region has the DNA TGCAGCGTTGTTAGCGGGATCTACGAGCAGTACTTC. It codes for CSVVSGIYEQYF.